This section outlines one TCR beta chain sequence together with its context. Antigen specificity is unknown. The data belong to a study of blood T cells in healthy people across ages. Notes on the study in general: TCR beta diversity correlated strongly with naive T cell percentage. The donors' CMV status was not determined, possibly confounding changes in expanded clonotypes.

Next came a second PCR, run for about 7 to 12 cycles, which used a sample-barcoded 5' primer along with a J-beta primer mix. Each cDNA molecule was tagged by a template-switch adaptor with 12 random nucleotides. TCRdb recomputed calls from the 5' RACE reads with MiXCR, one row per CDR3 protein. The sample gives some 850,000 distinct CDR3 sequences, around 24% of which show up once; 3% is in the top ten. The CDR3 extends over 15 amino acids. Germline values: CDR1 MDHEN, CDR2 SYDVKM. The ends lost 4 bases at V and 4 bases at J; junction bases unmatched: 6. The data were also submitted as part of a second study, on T cells of mothers and their children. That publication notes: Sequencing returned over 10 million TCR beta CDR3 reads per mother and roughly 3 million per child.

The sequence derives from a boy aged 5-17 years in good health. This sequence joins TRBV28 and TRBJ2-3; 9 bases map to TRBD1. The sequenced sample consisted of blood. CDR3 in DNA: TGTGCCAGCAGTTCCCCAGGGACAGGGCCAGATACGCAGTATTTT. Protein: CASSSPGTGPDTQYF.